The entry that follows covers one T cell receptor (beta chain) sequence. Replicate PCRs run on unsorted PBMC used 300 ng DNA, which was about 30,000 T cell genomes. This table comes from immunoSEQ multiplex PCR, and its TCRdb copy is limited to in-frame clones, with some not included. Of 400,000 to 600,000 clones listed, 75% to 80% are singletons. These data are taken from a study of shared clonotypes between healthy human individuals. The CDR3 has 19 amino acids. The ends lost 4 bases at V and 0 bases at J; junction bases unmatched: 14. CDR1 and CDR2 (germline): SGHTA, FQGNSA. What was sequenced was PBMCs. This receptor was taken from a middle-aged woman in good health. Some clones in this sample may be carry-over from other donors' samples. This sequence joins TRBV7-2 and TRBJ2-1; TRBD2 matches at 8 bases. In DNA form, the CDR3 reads TGTGCCAGCAGCTCCTTAGCGGGAAGCCGAGGATACTCCTACAATGAGCAGTTCTTC. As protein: CASSSLAGSRGYSYNEQFF. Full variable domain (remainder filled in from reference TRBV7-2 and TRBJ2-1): GAGVSQSPSNKVTEKGKDVELRCDPISGHTALYWYRQSLGQGLEFLIYFQGNSAPDKSGLPSDRFSAERTGGSVSTLTIQRTQQEDSAVYLCASSSLAGSRGYSYNEQFFGPGTRLTVL.